The clone carrying this TCR beta chain was seen more than once but under ten times. The antigen remains unidentified. The sample belongs to a study of identical twins. General study results and limits: Whereas memory repertoires showed no such difference, abundant cord blood beta clonotypes carried fewer insertions. Because invariant MAIT and iNKT cells could be present, zero-insertion analyses could be partly confounded.

The ends were cut back, 4 bases at V and 1 base at J, with 18 bases in the middle. The CDR3 contains 16 residues. CDR1 and CDR2 from the germline V gene are SGHRS and YFSETQ. Via MiXCR, TCRdb re-called the 5' RACE reads, giving one row per CDR3 protein. The table includes under 900,000 distinct CDR3 sequences, around a sixth detected once. These data were also reused for a study on T cells expressing NK-cell markers.

This sequence joins TRBV5-1 and TRBJ2-7; D not certain. This TCR came from a woman in her late teens or twenties in good health. Sequenced material: PBMCs. The CDR3 loop reads CASSLAYTSSSYEQYF. DNA for the CDR3: TGCGCCAGCAGCCTGGCCTACACCTCGAGTTCCTACGAGCAGTACTTC.